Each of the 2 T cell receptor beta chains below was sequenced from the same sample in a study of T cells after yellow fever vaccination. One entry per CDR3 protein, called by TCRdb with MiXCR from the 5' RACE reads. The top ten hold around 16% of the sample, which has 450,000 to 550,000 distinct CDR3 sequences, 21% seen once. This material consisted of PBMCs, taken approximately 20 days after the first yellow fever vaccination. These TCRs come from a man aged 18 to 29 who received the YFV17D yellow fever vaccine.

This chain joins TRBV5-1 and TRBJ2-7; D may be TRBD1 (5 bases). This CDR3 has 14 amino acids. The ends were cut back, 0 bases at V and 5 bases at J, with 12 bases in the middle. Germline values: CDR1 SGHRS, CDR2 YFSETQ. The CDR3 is CASSLAGYIDEQYF. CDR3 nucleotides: TGCGCCAGCAGCTTGGCAGGGTACATCGACGAGCAGTACTTC.

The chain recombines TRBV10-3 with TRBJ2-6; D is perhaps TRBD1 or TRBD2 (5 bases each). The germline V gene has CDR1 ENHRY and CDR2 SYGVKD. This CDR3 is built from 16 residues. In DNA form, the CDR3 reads TGTGCTAACTCACCCGGGGCCCGTACTGGGGCCAACGTCCTGACTTTC. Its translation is CANSPGARTGANVLTF.